What follows are 9 T cell receptor beta chains derived from one specimen sequenced in a study of T cell repertoires in cytomegalovirus infection. Which antigens these TCRs recognize remains unknown. Each CDR3 protein is one row after TCRdb ran MiXCR on the reads. The sample yields roughly 350,000 distinct CDR3 sequences, 34% seen once. The material sequenced was cultured PBMCs, taken from culture after CMV antigen stimulation. These receptors originate from a human donor in good health (CMV status not recorded). Some clones in this sample may be carry-over from other donors' samples.

J is TRBJ2-7 and V is TRBV7-8; 9 nucleotides line up with TRBD2. Germline values: CDR1 SGHVS, CDR2 FQNEAQ. This CDR3 comprises 17 residues. The ends lost 4 bases at V and 4 bases at J; junction bases unmatched: 14. This chain's CDR3 is CASSSPGLAVGPYEQYF. The CDR3 DNA reads as TGTGCCAGCAGCTCTCCGGGACTAGCTGTTGGGCCTTACGAGCAGTACTTC.

This clonotype was counted only a few times. The rearrangement uses TRBV28 and TRBJ2-1, with 9 positions matching TRBD1. The V segment lost 3 bases and the J segment 6 bases; nucleotides outside the gene matches: 6. Germline CDR1 MDHEN, CDR2 SYDVKM. The CDR3 is 15 amino acids. CDR3 amino acids: CASSFLDRGFNEQFF. DNA of the CDR3: TGTGCCAGCAGTTTTTTGGACAGGGGCTTCAATGAGCAGTTCTTC.

This chain links TRBV11-1 with TRBJ1-1; 12 positions match TRBD1. Unmatched junction bases numbered 4, after V lost 3 bases and J lost 5 bases. Germline V gene data show CDR1 as SGHAT and CDR2 as FQDESV (reference sequence). CDR3 length: 15 amino acids. The DNA for the CDR3 is TGTGCCAGCAGCTTGGGGACAGGGGGCGTTACTGAAGCTTTCTTT. Its protein is CASSLGTGGVTEAFF.

The sample holds a few counts of this clonotype. The rearrangement joins TRBV2 to TRBJ2-3, with TRBD2 matching over 13 bases. CDR3 length: 14 residues. Germline V CDR1 and CDR2: SNHLY, FYNNEI. V lost 7 bases to trimming and J lost 4 bases; unmatched junction nucleotides: 2. The CDR3: CASKGLAGADTQYF. Here the CDR3 DNA reads TGTGCCAGCAAAGGACTAGCGGGAGCAGATACGCAGTATTTT.

This clonotype was counted between two and nine times. The DNA for the CDR3 is TGTGCCAGTAGTATCCAGGGGAACACTGAAGCTTTCTTT. It encodes CASSIQGNTEAFF. The gene calls are TRBV19 and TRBJ1-1; TRBD1 might be the D (5 bases). V lost 3 bases, J lost 1 base, and 6 bases lay in between. This CDR3 is 13 amino acids long. Germline loops: CDR1 LNHDA, CDR2 SQIVND (reference sequence). The variable domain in full, with the rest retrieved from reference TRBV19 and TRBJ1-1, is DGGITQSPKYLFRKEGQNVTLSCEQNLNHDAMYWYRQDPGQGLRLIYYSQIVNDFQKGDIAEGYSVSREKKESFPLTVTSAQKNPTAFYLCASSIQGNTEAFFGQGTRLTVV.

The chain links TRBV4-3 to TRBJ2-3; D is possibly TRBD2 (6 bases). Germline V gene sequence: CDR1 LGHNA, CDR2 YSLEER. With 1 base removed from V and 4 bases from J, the gap between germline ends came to 12 bases. CDR3 length equals 15 residues. The CDR3 loop reads CASSQALPGADTQYF. In DNA, the CDR3 is TGCGCCAGCAGCCAAGCCCTTCCGGGAGCAGATACGCAGTATTTT.

This clonotype is a singleton in its sample. The chain recombines TRBV12-3 or TRBV12-4 with TRBJ2-3, with 8 bases fitting TRBD2. This CDR3 region has 16 residues. V was clipped by 5 bases and J by 0 bases; unmatched bases: 7. The CDR3 DNA follows: TGTGCCAGCAGTGGCTCGACTAGCGCTAGCACAGATACGCAGTATTTT. Its translation: CASSGSTSASTDTQYF.

On this clonotype itself: A much larger clone lies a single base off, so this may be a read error. The gene calls are TRBV7-2 and TRBJ2-1; no clear D. The V gene's germline CDR1 is SGHTA and CDR2 FQGNSA. The CDR3 length is 13 residues. The CDR3 coding sequence is TGTGCCAGCGCCGACTTGGGGTACAATGAGCGGTTCTTC. This encodes CASADLGYNERFF.

This clonotype was seen more than once but under ten times. The V gene is TRBV4-1, the J gene TRBJ2-3, with 9 bases identical to TRBD2. The ends lost 4 bases at V and 2 bases at J; junction bases unmatched: 7. This CDR3 has 16 amino acids. CDR1 is MGHRA and CDR2 is YSYEKL in the germline V gene. CDR3 loop: CASSRKTSGLTDTQYF. For the CDR3, the DNA is TGCGCCAGCAGCCGGAAGACTAGCGGACTCACAGATACGCAGTATTTT.